This TCR beta chain was obtained from a study of OX40 agonist ivuxolimab in advanced cancers. The wider study: Patients achieving partial responses numbered three: one hepatocellular carcinoma case and two cutaneous melanoma cases.

Repertoires were generated with immunoSEQ multiplex PCR, while TCRdb's copy carries only in-frame clones and drops some. Here the sample spans more than 11,000 clones, 70% to 90% being singletons. Sequenced material: CD4+ or CD8+ T cells sorted from blood, taken in a trial of the OX40 agonist ivuxolimab. The sequence came from an adult with an advanced solid tumor such as melanoma, head and neck, liver or kidney cancer.

CDR3 protein: CATTFTREGTDTQYF. The CDR3 bases are TGTGCCACCACTTTCACGCGGGAGGGTACAGATACGCAGTATTTT. This chain connects TRBV19 to TRBJ2-3, with TRBD2 matching 9 bases. This CDR3 is built from 15 residues. Trimming removed 10 bases from V and 3 bases from J; junction bases left unmatched: 11. Germline CDR1 is LNHDA and CDR2 is SQIVND (reference sequence). Together with reference TRBV19 and TRBJ2-3, the CDR3 gives the full variable domain: DGGITQSPKYLFRKEGQNVTLSCEQNLNHDAMYWYRQDPGQGLRLIYYSQIVNDFQKGDIAEGYSVSREKKESFPLTVTSAQKNPTAFYLCATTFTREGTDTQYFGPGTRLTVL.